These 28 T cell receptor beta chains share one sample of origin, sequenced in a study of blood T cell repertoires in COVID-19. TCRdb keeps only in-frame clones here, not all; method: immunoSEQ multiplex PCR. This sample yields about 92,000 clones, of which over 60% are seen a single time; roughly 8.2% belongs to the top ten. The specimen sequenced was peripheral blood. The receptors come from a middle-aged man who had recovered from COVID-19.

The chain joins TRBV7-9 to TRBJ2-5; TRBD2 might be the D (6 bases). Germline V gene lookup returns CDR1 SEHNR and CDR2 FQNEAQ (reference sequence). The V end lost 5 bases, the J end lost 4 bases, and 8 bases lay between the germline ends. CDR3 length: 12 amino acids. CDR3 nucleotides: TGTGCCAGCAGCGGGGGAGGAGAGACCCAGTACTTC. Residues: CASSGGGETQYF.

With respect to this clone: The junction departs from the called germline gene at one end, perhaps through a read error. The gene calls are TRBV19 and TRBJ1-2; the match to TRBD1 covers 7 bases. CDR3 size: 12 residues. Germline loops: CDR1 LNHDA, CDR2 SQIVND (reference sequence). The CDR3 here is CASSVDREGYTF. Here the CDR3 DNA reads TGTGCCAGTAGTGTAGACAGGGAAGGCTACACCTTC.

The chain uses TRBV27 and TRBJ2-1, with a possible D match to TRBD1 (5 bases). Trimming took off 0 bases at V and 6 bases at J, with 12 bases between the two ends. The germline V gene encodes CDR1 MNHEY and CDR2 SMNVEV (reference sequence). CDR3 size: 15 residues. The CDR3 coding sequence is TGTGCCAGCAGTTTATCGGCAGGGAAATTCAATGAGCAGTTCTTC. It translates to CASSLSAGKFNEQFF.

The CDR3 loop is CASSLTGEGTQYF. As DNA, the CDR3 is TGTGCCAGCAGTTTGACAGGGGAAGGGACCCAGTACTTC. The rearrangement links TRBV5-4 to TRBJ2-5, with 8 positions matching TRBD1. With 5 bases clipped from V and 7 bases from J, the junction kept 7 bases outside the gene matches. This CDR3 is built from 13 residues. Germline lookup yields CDR1 SGHNT and CDR2 YYREEE (reference sequence).

V is TRBV28 and J is TRBJ1-2, with a weak D call TRBD1 (5 bases). CDR1 MDHEN and CDR2 SYDVKM come from the germline V gene. V dropped 2 bases and J dropped 8 bases, with 12 bases sitting between them. The CDR3 totals 13 residues. The CDR3 protein is CASSLNRWTGYTF. The DNA of the CDR3 is TGTGCCAGCAGTTTAAACAGGTGGACGGGCTACACCTTC.

This sequence joins TRBV5-1 and TRBJ1-2; perhaps TRBD1 as D (5 bases). The CDR3 length is 15 residues. Trimming shortened V by 4 bases and J by 4 bases, and 17 bases separated the two germline ends. Germline V gene data show CDR1 as SGHRS and CDR2 as YFSETQ. As DNA, the CDR3 is TGCGCCAGCAGCGCGGGACCCATTAAGAGCTATGGCTACACCTTC. This codes for CASSAGPIKSYGYTF. The variable domain in full, with the rest retrieved from reference TRBV5-1 and TRBJ1-2, is KAGVTQTPRYLIKTRGQQVTLSCSPISGHRSVSWYQQTPGQGLQFLFEYFSETQRNKGNFPGRFSGRQFSNSRSEMNVSTLELGDSALYLCASSAGPIKSYGYTFGSGTRLTVV.

This chain connects TRBV6-2 or TRBV6-3 to TRBJ1-5; D gene ambiguous. Germline CDR1 MNHEY, CDR2 SVGEGT. The length of the CDR3 is 14 residues. Trimming took off 0 bases at V and 3 bases at J, with 6 bases between the two ends. CDR3 region: CASSYSQANQPQHF. The CDR3, as DNA: TGTGCCAGCAGTTACTCGCAGGCCAATCAGCCCCAGCATTTT.

The chain recombines TRBV10-3 with TRBJ1-1, with 7 bases lining up with TRBD1. The V segment lost 6 bases and the J segment 0 bases; nucleotides outside the gene matches: 1. The germline V gene encodes CDR1 ENHRY and CDR2 SYGVKD. This CDR3 has 13 residues. In nucleotides, the CDR3 is TGTGCCATCAGAACAGGGGTGAACACTGAAGCTTTCTTT. This gives the protein CAIRTGVNTEAFF.

DNA of the CDR3: TGTGCCAGTAGGGCCTCGACAGGGGCCGGTTCACCCCTCCACTTT. This sequence encodes CASRASTGAGSPLHF. The chain uses TRBV6-5 and TRBJ1-6, with 8 nucleotides matching TRBD1. This CDR3 is built from 15 residues. The V and J ends lost 9 bases and 9 bases, in that order; junction bases with no gene match: 13. CDR1 and CDR2 (germline): MNHEY, SVGAGI.

The chain carries TRBV12-3 or TRBV12-4 and TRBJ2-1, with a tentative D call TRBD2 (5 bases). The CDR3 is made up of 13 amino acids. The ends were cut back, 1 base at V and 9 bases at J, with 10 bases in the middle. CDR3 nucleotide sequence: TGTGCCAGCAGTTTAGGTGGGAGTGCTGAGCAGTTCTTC. Its translation is CASSLGGSAEQFF.

CDR3 DNA sequence: TGTGCCACCAGCAGTGGGGACAGGGTGGCTCCAGATACGCAGTATTTT. Translating gives CATSSGDRVAPDTQYF. This chain connects TRBV15 to TRBJ2-3, with 9 bases matching TRBD1. The V and J ends lost 3 bases and 4 bases, in that order; junction bases with no gene match: 8. Per germline, CDR1 LNHNV and CDR2 YYDKDF (reference sequence). The CDR3 is made up of 16 amino acids.

This clone occurred once. DNA for the CDR3: TGTGCCAGTAGCGGTAGGGAGGGGACTGAAGCTTTCTTT. Its protein product is CASSGREGTEAFF. V is TRBV2 and J is TRBJ1-1, with a tentative D call TRBD1 (5 bases). The ends were cut back, 9 bases at V and 5 bases at J, with 16 bases in the middle. There are 13 residues in the CDR3. CDR1 is SNHLY and CDR2 is FYNNEI in the germline V gene.

This chain uses TRBV27 with TRBJ1-2; possible D gene TRBD1, 6 bases. The V gene lost 8 bases and the J gene lost 5 bases, with 15 bases spanning the gap. CDR3 length: 13 amino acids. CDR1 is MNHEY and CDR2 is SMNVEV in the germline V gene (reference sequence). This chain's CDR3 is CASGMTGIYGYTF. The CDR3 DNA is TGTGCCAGCGGCATGACAGGCATTTATGGCTACACCTTC.

The rearrangement joins TRBV7-2 to TRBJ2-5; D might be TRBD2 (6 bases). V was shortened by 4 bases and J by 5 bases, with 23 bases between the two germline ends. The CDR3 loop spans 17 amino acids. Germline V gives CDR1 SGHTA, CDR2 FQGNSA. The CDR3 DNA reads as TGTGCCAGCAGCTATCAACGCGGGGCAGAACCAAGGGAGACCCAGTACTTC. This encodes CASSYQRGAEPRETQYF.

The chain employs TRBV3-1 (or the pseudogene TRBV3-2) and TRBJ2-3; 8 bases fit TRBD2. The CDR3 is 15 amino acids. The junction had 7 bases not matched to a gene; V was cut back by 4 bases and J by 4 bases. Germline V CDR1 and CDR2: LGHDT, YNNKEL (reference sequence). The CDR3 loop is CASSLAGGGPDTQYF. CDR3 nucleotides: TGTGCCAGCAGCCTTGCGGGGGGCGGACCAGATACGCAGTATTTT.

In this sample, this clone turned up a few times. This chain uses TRBV19 with TRBJ1-2, with 9 bases matching TRBD1. CDR3 length: 15 amino acids. J was trimmed by 6 bases and V by 5 bases; bases with no gene match: 10. Germline CDR1 LNHDA, CDR2 SQIVND (reference sequence). CDR3 protein: CASSARDRDRNGYTF. CDR3 DNA: TGTGCCAGTAGTGCCCGGGACAGGGACCGTAATGGCTACACCTTC.

This clone showed up just once. CDR3 DNA sequence: TGTGCCAGCAGCTCGAGGACAGGGTTCGGAGATACGCAGTATTTT. This gives the protein CASSSRTGFGDTQYF. This chain joins TRBV5-6 and TRBJ2-3; 8 bases agree with TRBD1. V gave up 3 bases and J gave up 5 bases; unmatched junction bases: 8. Looked up from germline, CDR1 is SGHDT and CDR2 is YYEEEE. There are 15 residues in the CDR3.

The chain has TRBV24-1 and TRBJ2-1; 8 bases map to TRBD2. The CDR3 is 12 amino acids. The trim removed 5 bases at V and 14 bases at J, leaving 7 bases unmatched. Germline assignment: CDR1 KGHDR and CDR2 SFDVKD. CDR3 DNA: TGTGCCACCAGTGCCACGGGGGGGATGGAGTTCTTC. This translates into CATSATGGMEFF.

The chain uses TRBV3-1 (or the pseudogene TRBV3-2) and TRBJ1-2; tentatively, D is TRBD1 (6 bases). The CDR3 spans 13 residues. V was trimmed by 3 bases and J by 7 bases, leaving 12 bases between them. Germline loops: CDR1 LGHDT, CDR2 YNNKEL (reference sequence). CDR3: CASSQGRGSGYTF. CDR3 nucleotide sequence: TGTGCCAGCAGCCAGGGCAGGGGCTCTGGCTACACCTTC.

V and J are TRBV25-1 and TRBJ2-7; TRBD1 is a possible D gene (5 bases). The CDR3 is 13 amino acids. Germline CDR1 is MGHDK and CDR2 is SYGVNS. The V and J ends lost 5 bases and 2 bases respectively, with 10 bases between them. CDR3 protein: CASSPQVPYEQYF. As DNA, the CDR3 is TGTGCCAGCAGTCCACAGGTCCCCTACGAGCAGTACTTC.

The chain couples TRBV27 to TRBJ1-5, with a tentative D call TRBD1 (5 bases). This CDR3 is 13 amino acids long. Trimming shortened V by 4 bases and J by 3 bases, and 7 bases separated the two germline ends. Germline V gene data show CDR1 as MNHEY and CDR2 as SMNVEV (reference sequence). CDR3 DNA sequence: TGTGCCAGCAGTTCAGGGTACAATCAGCCCCAGCATTTT. Translation gives CASSSGYNQPQHF.

This clone was detected a few times. This chain connects TRBV5-1 to TRBJ2-7; 8 nucleotides agree with TRBD2. Germline-derived CDR1 and CDR2 are SGHRS and YFSETQ. The V and J ends lost 6 bases and 0 bases, in that order; junction bases with no gene match: 5. This CDR3 has 14 amino acids. CDR3 region: CASMSGGSSYEQYF. The DNA for the CDR3 is TGCGCCAGCATGAGCGGGGGAAGCTCCTACGAGCAGTACTTC. The whole variable domain, filled in from reference TRBV5-1 and TRBJ2-7, reads KAGVTQTPRYLIKTRGQQVTLSCSPISGHRSVSWYQQTPGQGLQFLFEYFSETQRNKGNFPGRFSGRQFSNSRSEMNVSTLELGDSALYLCASMSGGSSYEQYFGPGTRLTVT.

The chain couples TRBV11-3 to TRBJ2-5; D possibly corresponds to TRBD2 (5 bases). The ends were cut back, 0 bases at V and 5 bases at J, with 13 bases in the middle. The germline V gene encodes CDR1 SGHNT and CDR2 YENEEA. The CDR3 consists of 15 residues. For the CDR3, the DNA is TGTGCCAGCAGCTTAGATGCATCGGCTAGCGAGACCCAGTACTTC. This translates into CASSLDASASETQYF. The full variable domain, in which reference TRBV11-3 and TRBJ2-5 provide the parts outside the CDR3, is EAGVVQSPRYKIIEKKQPVAFWCNPISGHNTLYWYLQNLGQGPELLIRYENEEAVDDSQLPKDRFSAERLKGVDSTLKIQPAELGDSAVYLCASSLDASASETQYFGPGTRLLVL.

The chain links TRBV18 to TRBJ2-1, with TRBD2 matching 8 bases. From germline, CDR1 is KGHSH and CDR2 LQKENI. The CDR3 spans 16 residues. The ends lost 2 bases at V and 7 bases at J; junction bases unmatched: 10. This chain's CDR3 is CASSPVAAGEGNEQFF. The CDR3 DNA reads as TGTGCCAGCTCACCAGTCGCAGCGGGAGAGGGGAATGAGCAGTTCTTC.

The rearrangement uses TRBV7-2 and TRBJ2-2; D ambiguous. This CDR3 contains 13 residues. V lost 5 bases and J 3 bases, leaving 7 bases between the germline ends. The germline CDR1 and CDR2 sequences are SGHTA and FQGNSA. CDR3 region: CASSPVYTGELFF. The CDR3 coding sequence is TGTGCCAGCAGCCCCGTCTACACCGGGGAGCTGTTTTTT. Full variable domain (outside the CDR3, taken from reference TRBV7-2 and TRBJ2-2): GAGVSQSPSNKVTEKGKDVELRCDPISGHTALYWYRQSLGQGLEFLIYFQGNSAPDKSGLPSDRFSAERTGGSVSTLTIQRTQQEDSAVYLCASSPVYTGELFFGEGSRLTVL.

Notes on this clone: This sequence may be a read error, since a much larger clone differs from it by one base. This sample includes further DNA sequences coding for the same CDR3. This chain joins TRBV6-4 and TRBJ2-2, with D perhaps matching TRBD2 (5 bases). The CDR3 contains 13 residues. Germline V gene lookup returns CDR1 MRHNA and CDR2 SNTAGT. CDR3 bases: TGTGCCAGCAGTGACTCTAGCACCGGGGAGTTGTTTTTT. It codes for CASSDSSTGELFF.

The chain couples TRBV6-2 or TRBV6-3 to TRBJ1-5; 8 bases are shared with TRBD1. The germline gives CDR1 MNHEY, CDR2 SVGEGT. The CDR3 runs 13 residues. V shed 6 bases and J 6 bases; nucleotides not matched to a gene: 4. The CDR3 spells CASSRDRGQPQHF. DNA for the CDR3: TGTGCCAGCAGCCGAGACAGGGGTCAGCCCCAGCATTTT.

This clone was seen more than once but under ten times. The rearrangement joins TRBV7-2 to TRBJ1-5; 8 bases fit TRBD1. V trimming: 3 bases; J trimming: 6 bases; junction bases outside the gene matches: 7. This CDR3 comprises 15 residues. CDR1 is SGHTA and CDR2 is FQGNSA in the germline V gene. CDR3 loop: CASSFSGQGGQPQHF. CDR3 bases: TGTGCCAGCAGCTTTTCCGGACAGGGAGGTCAGCCCCAGCATTTT.